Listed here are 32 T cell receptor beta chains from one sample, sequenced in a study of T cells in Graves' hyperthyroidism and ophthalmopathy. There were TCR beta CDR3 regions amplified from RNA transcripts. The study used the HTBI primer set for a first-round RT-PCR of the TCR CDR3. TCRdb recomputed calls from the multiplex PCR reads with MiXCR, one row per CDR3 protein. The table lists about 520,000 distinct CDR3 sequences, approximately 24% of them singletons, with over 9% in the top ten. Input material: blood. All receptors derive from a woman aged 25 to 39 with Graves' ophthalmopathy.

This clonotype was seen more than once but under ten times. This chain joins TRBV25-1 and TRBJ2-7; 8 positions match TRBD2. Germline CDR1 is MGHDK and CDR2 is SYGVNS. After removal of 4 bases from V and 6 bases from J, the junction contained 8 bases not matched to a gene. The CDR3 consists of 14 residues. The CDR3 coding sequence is TGTGCCAGCAGTGCGCCCGCCGGGACTAGCGAGCAGTACTTC. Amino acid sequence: CASSAPAGTSEQYF.

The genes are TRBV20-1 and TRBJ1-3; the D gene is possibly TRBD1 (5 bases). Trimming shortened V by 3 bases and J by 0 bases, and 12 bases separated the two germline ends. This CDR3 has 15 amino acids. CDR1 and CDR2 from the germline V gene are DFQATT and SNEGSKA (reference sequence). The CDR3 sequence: CSARNLQGSGNTIYF. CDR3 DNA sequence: TGCAGTGCTAGGAACCTCCAGGGCTCTGGAAACACCATATATTTT.

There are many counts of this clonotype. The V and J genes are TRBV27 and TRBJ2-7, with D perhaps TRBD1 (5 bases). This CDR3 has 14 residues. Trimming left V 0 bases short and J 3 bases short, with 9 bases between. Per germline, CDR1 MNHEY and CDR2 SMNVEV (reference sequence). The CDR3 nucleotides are TGTGCCAGCAGTTTATCAGGGGTGAACTACGAGCAGTACTTC. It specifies CASSLSGVNYEQYF.

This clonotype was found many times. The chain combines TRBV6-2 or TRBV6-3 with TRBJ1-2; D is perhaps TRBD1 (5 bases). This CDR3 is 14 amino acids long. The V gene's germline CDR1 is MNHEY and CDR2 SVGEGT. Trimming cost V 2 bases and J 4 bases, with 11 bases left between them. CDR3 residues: CASSYVQGFYGYTF. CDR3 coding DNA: TGTGCCAGCAGTTACGTCCAGGGATTCTATGGCTACACCTTC.

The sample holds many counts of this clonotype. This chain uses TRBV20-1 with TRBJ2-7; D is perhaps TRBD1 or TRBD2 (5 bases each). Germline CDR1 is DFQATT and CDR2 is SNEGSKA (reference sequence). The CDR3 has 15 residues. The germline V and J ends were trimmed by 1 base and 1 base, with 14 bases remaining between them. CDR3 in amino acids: CSARVLGTGSYEQYF. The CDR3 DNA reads TGCAGTGCTAGAGTACTGGGGACCGGATCCTACGAGCAGTACTTC.

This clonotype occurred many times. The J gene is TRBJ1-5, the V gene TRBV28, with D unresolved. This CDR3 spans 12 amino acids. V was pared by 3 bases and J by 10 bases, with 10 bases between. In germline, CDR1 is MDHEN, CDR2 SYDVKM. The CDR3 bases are TGTGCCAGCAGTTTGGAACATCGTCCCCAGCATTTT. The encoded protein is CASSLEHRPQHF.

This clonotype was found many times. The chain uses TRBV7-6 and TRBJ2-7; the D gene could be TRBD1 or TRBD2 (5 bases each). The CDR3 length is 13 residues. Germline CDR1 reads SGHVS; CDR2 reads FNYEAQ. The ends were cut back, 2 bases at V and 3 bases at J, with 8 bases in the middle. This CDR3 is CASSLFGGYEQYF. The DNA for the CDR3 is TGTGCCAGCAGCTTATTTGGGGGCTACGAGCAGTACTTC. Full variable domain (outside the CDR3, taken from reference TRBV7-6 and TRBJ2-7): GAGVSQSPRYKVTKRGQDVALRCDPISGHVSLYWYRQALGQGPEFLTYFNYEAQQDKSGLPNDRFSAERPEGSISTLTIQRTEQRDSAMYRCASSLFGGYEQYFGPGTRLTVT.

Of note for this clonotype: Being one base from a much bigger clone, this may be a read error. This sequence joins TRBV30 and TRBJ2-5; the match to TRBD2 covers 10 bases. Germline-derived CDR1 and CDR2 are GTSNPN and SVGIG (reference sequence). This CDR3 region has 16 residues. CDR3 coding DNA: TGTGCCTGTAGTGTACTGAGCGGGGGGGCCGAAGAGACCCAGTACTTC. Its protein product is CACSVLSGGAEETQYF. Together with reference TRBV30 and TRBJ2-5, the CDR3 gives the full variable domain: SQTIHQWPATLVQPVGSPLSLECTVEGTSNPNLYWYRQAAGRGLQLLFYSVGIGQISSEVPQNLSASRPQDRQFILSSKKLLLSDSGFYLCACSVLSGGAEETQYFGPGTRLLVL.

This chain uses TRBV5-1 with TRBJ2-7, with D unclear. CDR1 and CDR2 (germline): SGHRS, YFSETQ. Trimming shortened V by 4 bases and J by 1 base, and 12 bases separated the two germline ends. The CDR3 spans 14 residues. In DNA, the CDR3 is TGCGCCAGCAGCCTCCAGGACGGATCCTACGAGCAGTACTTC. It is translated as CASSLQDGSYEQYF.

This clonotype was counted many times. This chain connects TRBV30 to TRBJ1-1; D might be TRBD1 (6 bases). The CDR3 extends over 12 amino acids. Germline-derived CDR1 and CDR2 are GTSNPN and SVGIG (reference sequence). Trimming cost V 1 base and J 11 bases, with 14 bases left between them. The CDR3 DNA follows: TGTGCCTGGAGTGCGACAGGTTATGATGCTTTCTTT. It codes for CAWSATGYDAFF. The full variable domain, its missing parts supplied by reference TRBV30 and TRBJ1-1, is SQTIHQWPATLVQPVGSPLSLECTVEGTSNPNLYWYRQAAGRGLQLLFYSVGIGQISSEVPQNLSASRPQDRQFILSSKKLLLSDSGFYLCAWSATGYDAFFGQGTRLTVV.

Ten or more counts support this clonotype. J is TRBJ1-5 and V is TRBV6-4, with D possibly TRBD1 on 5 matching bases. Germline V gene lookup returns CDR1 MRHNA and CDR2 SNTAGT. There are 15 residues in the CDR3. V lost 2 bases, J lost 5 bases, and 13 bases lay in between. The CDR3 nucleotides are TGTGCCAGCAGTGACCAGTGGGACCGAGATCAGCCCCAGCATTTT. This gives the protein CASSDQWDRDQPQHF.

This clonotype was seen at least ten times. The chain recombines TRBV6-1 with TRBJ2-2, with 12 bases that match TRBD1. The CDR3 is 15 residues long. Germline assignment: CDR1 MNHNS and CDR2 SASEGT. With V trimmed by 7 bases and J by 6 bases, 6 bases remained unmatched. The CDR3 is CASKGGTGGAGELFF. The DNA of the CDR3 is TGTGCCAGCAAGGGGGGGACAGGGGGCGCCGGGGAGCTGTTTTTT.

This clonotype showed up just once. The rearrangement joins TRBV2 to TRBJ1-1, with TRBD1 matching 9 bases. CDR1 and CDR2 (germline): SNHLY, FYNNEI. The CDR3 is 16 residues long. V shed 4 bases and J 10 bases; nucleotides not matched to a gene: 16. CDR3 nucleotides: TGTGCCAGCAGTGGGCACCACCGGGACAGGGTGTTTGTAGCTTTCTTT. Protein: CASSGHHRDRVFVAFF.

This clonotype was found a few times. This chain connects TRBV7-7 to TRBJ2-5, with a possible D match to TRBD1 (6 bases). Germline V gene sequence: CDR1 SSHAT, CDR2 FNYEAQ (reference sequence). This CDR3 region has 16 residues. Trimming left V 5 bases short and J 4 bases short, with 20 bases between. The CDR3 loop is CASSLTPNRDAETQYF. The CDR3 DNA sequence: TGTGCCAGCAGCCTCACCCCCAACAGGGATGCAGAGACCCAGTACTTC.

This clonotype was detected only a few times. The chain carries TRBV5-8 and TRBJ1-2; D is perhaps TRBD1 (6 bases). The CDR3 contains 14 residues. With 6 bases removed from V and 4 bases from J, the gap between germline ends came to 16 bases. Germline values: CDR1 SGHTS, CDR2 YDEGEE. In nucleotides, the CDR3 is TGTGCCAGCACCCCAGGGGAGGGGATCTATGGCTACACCTTC. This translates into CASTPGEGIYGYTF.

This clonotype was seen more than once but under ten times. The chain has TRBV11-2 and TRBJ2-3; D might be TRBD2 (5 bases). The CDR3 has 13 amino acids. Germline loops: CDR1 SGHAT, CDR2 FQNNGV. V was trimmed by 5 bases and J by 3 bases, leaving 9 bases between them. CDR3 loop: CASSTRGTDTQYF. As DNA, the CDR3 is TGTGCCAGCAGCACACGGGGTACAGATACGCAGTATTTT.

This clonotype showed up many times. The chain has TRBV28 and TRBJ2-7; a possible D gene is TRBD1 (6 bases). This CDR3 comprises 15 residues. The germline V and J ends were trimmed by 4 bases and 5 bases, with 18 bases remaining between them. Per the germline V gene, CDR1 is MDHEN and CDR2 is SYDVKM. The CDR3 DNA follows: TGTGCCAGCAGTTCGATATGGACAGCGCCCCACGAGCAGTACTTC. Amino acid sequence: CASSSIWTAPHEQYF.

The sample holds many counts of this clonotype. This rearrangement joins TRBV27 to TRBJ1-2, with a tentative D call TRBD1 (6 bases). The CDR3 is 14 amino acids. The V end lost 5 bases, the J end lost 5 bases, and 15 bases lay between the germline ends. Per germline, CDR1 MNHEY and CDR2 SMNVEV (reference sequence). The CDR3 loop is CASSGGVWSYGYTF. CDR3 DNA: TGTGCCAGCAGTGGGGGCGTATGGTCGTATGGCTACACCTTC.

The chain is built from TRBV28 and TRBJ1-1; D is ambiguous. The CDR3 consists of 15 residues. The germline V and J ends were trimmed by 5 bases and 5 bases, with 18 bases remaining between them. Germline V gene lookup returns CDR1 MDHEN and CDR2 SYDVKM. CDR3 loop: CASSPNTLHGTEAFF. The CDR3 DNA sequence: TGTGCCAGCAGTCCGAACACATTACATGGGACTGAAGCTTTCTTT.

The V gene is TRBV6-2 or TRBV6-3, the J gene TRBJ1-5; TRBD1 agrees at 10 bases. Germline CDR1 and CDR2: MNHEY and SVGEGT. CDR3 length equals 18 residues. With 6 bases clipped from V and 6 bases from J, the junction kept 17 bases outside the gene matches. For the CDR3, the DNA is TGTGCCAGCAGGCCAACTCTTCCCGGGACAGGGGACGGTCAGCCCCAGCATTTT. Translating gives CASRPTLPGTGDGQPQHF.

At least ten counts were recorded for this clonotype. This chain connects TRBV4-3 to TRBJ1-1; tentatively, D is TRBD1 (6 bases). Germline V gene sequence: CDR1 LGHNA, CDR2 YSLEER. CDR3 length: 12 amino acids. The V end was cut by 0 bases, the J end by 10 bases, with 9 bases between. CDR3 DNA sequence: TGCGCCAGCAGCCAAGATGGCAGGGGAGCTTTCTTT. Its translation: CASSQDGRGAFF.

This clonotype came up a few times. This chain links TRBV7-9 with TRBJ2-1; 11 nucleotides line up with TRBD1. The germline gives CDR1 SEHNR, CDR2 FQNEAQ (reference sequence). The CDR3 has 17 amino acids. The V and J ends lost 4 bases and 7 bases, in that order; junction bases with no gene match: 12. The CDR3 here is CASSSRMGQGVSNEQFF. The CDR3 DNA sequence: TGTGCCAGCAGCTCCCGAATGGGACAGGGGGTTAGTAATGAGCAGTTCTTC.

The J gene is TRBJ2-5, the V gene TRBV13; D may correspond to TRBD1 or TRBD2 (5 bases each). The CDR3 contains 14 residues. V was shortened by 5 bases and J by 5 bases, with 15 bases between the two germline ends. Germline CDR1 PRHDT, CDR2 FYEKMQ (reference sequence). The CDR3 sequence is CASSLPGPRETQYF. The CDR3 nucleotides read TGTGCCAGCAGCCTCCCGGGACCGAGGGAGACCCAGTACTTC.

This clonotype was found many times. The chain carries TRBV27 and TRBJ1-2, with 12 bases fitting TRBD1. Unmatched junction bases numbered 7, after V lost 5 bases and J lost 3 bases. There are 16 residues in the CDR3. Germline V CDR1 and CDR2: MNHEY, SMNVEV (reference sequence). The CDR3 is CASSSQGTGGYYGYTF. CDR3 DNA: TGTGCCAGCAGTAGCCAAGGGACAGGGGGCTACTATGGCTACACCTTC.

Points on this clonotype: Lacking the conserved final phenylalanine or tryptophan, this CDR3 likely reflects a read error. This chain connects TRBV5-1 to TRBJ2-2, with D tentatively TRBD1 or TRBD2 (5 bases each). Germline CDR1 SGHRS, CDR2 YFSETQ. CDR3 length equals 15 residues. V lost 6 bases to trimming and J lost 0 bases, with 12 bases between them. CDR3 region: CASTLEGSNTGELFY. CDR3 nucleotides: TGCGCCAGCACCCTCGAGGGGTCGAACACCGGGGAGCTGTTTTAT.

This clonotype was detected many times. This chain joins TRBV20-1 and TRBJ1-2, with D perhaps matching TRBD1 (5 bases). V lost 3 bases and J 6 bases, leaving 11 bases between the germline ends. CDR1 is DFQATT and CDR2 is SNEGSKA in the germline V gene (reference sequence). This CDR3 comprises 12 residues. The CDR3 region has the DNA TGCAGTGCTAGTACACTGGGGGATGGCTACACCTTC. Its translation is CSASTLGDGYTF.

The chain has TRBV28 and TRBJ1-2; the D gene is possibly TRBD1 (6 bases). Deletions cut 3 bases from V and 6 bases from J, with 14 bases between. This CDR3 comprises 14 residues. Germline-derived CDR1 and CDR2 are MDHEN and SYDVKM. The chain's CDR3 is CASSFGGGMDGYTF. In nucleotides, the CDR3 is TGTGCCAGCAGTTTCGGGGGCGGGATGGATGGCTACACCTTC.

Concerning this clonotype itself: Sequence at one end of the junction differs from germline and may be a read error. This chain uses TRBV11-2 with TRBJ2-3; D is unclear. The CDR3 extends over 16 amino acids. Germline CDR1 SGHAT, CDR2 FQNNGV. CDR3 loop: CASSLGQVHYTDTKYF. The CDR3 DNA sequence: TGTGCCAGCAGCTTAGGTCAGGTCCATTACACAGATACGAAGTATTTT.

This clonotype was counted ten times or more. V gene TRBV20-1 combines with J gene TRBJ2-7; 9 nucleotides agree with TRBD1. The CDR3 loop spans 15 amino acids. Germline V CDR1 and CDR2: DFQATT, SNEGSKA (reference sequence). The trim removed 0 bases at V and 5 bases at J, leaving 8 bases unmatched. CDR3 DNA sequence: TGCAGTGCTAGAGATAATGACAGGGGGTTAGACGAGCAGTACTTC. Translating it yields CSARDNDRGLDEQYF.

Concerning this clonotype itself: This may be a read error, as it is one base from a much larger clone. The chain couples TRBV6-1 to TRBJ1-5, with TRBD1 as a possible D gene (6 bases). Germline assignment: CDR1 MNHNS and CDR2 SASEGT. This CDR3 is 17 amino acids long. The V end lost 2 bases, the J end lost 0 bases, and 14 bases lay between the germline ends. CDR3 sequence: CASSENGWTDSNQPQHF. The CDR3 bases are TGTGCCAGCAGTGAAAACGGATGGACAGATAGCAATCAGCCCCAGCATTTT.

CDR3 DNA: TGTGCCAGCAGCTTAGCTGGCCGCCCGAACACTGAAGCTTTCTTT. Its protein product is CASSLAGRPNTEAFF. V is TRBV7-2 and J is TRBJ1-1; D not resolved. Per germline, CDR1 SGHTA and CDR2 FQGNSA. V lost 0 bases, J lost 1 base, and 9 bases lay in between. The CDR3 covers 15 residues.

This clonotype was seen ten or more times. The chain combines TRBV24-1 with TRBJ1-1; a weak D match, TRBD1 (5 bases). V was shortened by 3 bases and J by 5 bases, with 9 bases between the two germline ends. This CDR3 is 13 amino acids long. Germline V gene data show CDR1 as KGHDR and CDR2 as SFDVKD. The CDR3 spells CATSDGGGTEAFF. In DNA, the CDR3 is TGTGCCACCAGTGATGGGGGGGGAACTGAAGCTTTCTTT.